The 10 T cell receptor beta chains presented below share a single source sample, sequenced in a study of technical replicates of blood from a handful of donors. Measured with immunoSEQ multiplex PCR; TCRdb has only the in-frame clones, and not every one. The sample comprises 85,000 or so clones, 94% of which are singletons, and under 0.3% rests with the top ten. Sequencing input: T cells isolated from PBMCs. Receptors were obtained from a human donor in good health.

V usage is TRBV7-3 and J usage is TRBJ2-7, with D unclear. Germline V gene sequence: CDR1 SGHTA, CDR2 FQGTGA. This CDR3 has 13 amino acids. The V gene lost 2 bases and the J gene lost 5 bases, with 10 bases spanning the gap. The CDR3 nucleotides read TGTGCCAGCAGCTTATATGCCCACAACGAGCAGTACTTC. Its translation is CASSLYAHNEQYF.

The CDR3 spells CASSLSYNEQFF. DNA of the CDR3: TGCGCCAGCAGCTTGTCGTACAATGAGCAGTTCTTC. V gene TRBV5-1 combines with J gene TRBJ2-1; D is unclear. Germline V gene lookup returns CDR1 SGHRS and CDR2 YFSETQ. CDR3 length: 12 amino acids. Trimming cost V 1 base and J 4 bases, with 3 bases left between them.

The V call is TRBV5-4, the J call TRBJ2-7; 8 positions match TRBD1. The CDR3 runs 15 residues. After removal of 2 bases from V and 0 bases from J, the junction contained 4 bases not matched to a gene. Looked up from germline, CDR1 is SGHNT and CDR2 is YYREEE (reference sequence). The CDR3 protein is CASSLTGGFSYEQYF. The CDR3 DNA is TGTGCCAGCAGCTTAACAGGGGGATTCTCCTACGAGCAGTACTTC.

The CDR3, as DNA: TGTGCCAGCAGTGAGTTGACAGGGGGCGCGTCTTCTGGCTACACCTTC. As protein: CASSELTGGASSGYTF. The J gene is TRBJ1-2, the V gene TRBV6-1; 10 positions match TRBD1. The CDR3 consists of 16 residues. V trimming: 3 bases; J trimming: 7 bases; junction bases outside the gene matches: 11. Germline V gives CDR1 MNHNS, CDR2 SASEGT.

This rearrangement joins TRBV10-1 to TRBJ1-3; possible D gene TRBD1, 6 bases. Between the trimmed V and J ends, which lost 1 base and 2 bases, there was a span of 15 bases. This CDR3 spans 17 amino acids. The V gene's germline CDR1 is WNHNN and CDR2 SYGVQD (reference sequence). CDR3 nucleotides: TGCGCCAGCAGTGAGTGGGACAAACAACTTACTGGAAACACCATATATTTT. Translated, it gives CASSEWDKQLTGNTIYF.

The chain couples TRBV2 to TRBJ1-1; D unresolved. The CDR3 has 14 residues. The V gene's germline CDR1 is SNHLY and CDR2 FYNNEI. V lost 6 bases and J lost 1, with 12 bases in between. The CDR3 is CASRGQTPNTEAFF. In DNA, the CDR3 is TGTGCCAGCAGAGGCCAGACTCCGAACACTGAAGCTTTCTTT.

A few counts support this clone. This sequence joins TRBV7-9 and TRBJ1-3; 8 nucleotides match TRBD1. The germline CDR1 and CDR2 sequences are SEHNR and FQNEAQ (reference sequence). Trimming took 5 bases from V and 4 from J; bases not matched to a gene: 4. The CDR3 covers 14 residues. As DNA, the CDR3 is TGTGCCAGCAGCAACCGGGACAGGGGAAACACCATATATTTT. Its translation is CASSNRDRGNTIYF. Based on the CDR3 plus reference TRBV7-9 and TRBJ1-3, the full variable domain is DTGVSQNPRHKITKRGQNVTFRCDPISEHNRLYWYRQTLGQGPEFLTYFQNEAQLEKSRLLSDRFSAERPKGSFSTLEIQRTEQGDSAMYLCASSNRDRGNTIYFGEGSWLTVV.

This clone was observed once. J is TRBJ2-1 and V is TRBV6-1; perhaps TRBD1 as D (7 bases). The CDR3 covers 16 residues. Germline assignment: CDR1 MNHNS and CDR2 SASEGT. Trimming pared 3 bases from V and 1 base from J, leaving 13 bases between. The CDR3 DNA reads TGTGCCAGCAGTGAGATGGCAGGGGGGTCCTACAATGAGCAGTTCTTC. Residues: CASSEMAGGSYNEQFF.

This chain links TRBV7-8 with TRBJ1-2; D is unclear. The CDR3 is made up of 16 amino acids. V lost 1 base and J lost 0, with 12 bases in between. Germline loops: CDR1 SGHVS, CDR2 FQNEAQ. The CDR3 DNA follows: TGTGCCAGCAGCTTAGTTCATCGAGAAGCTAACTATGGCTACACCTTC. This translates into CASSLVHREANYGYTF.

V is TRBV18 and J is TRBJ1-6, with a weak D call TRBD1 (6 bases). The germline V gene encodes CDR1 KGHSH and CDR2 LQKENI. The CDR3 loop spans 15 amino acids. V lost 2 bases and J lost 9, with 14 bases in between. CDR3 bases: TGTGCCAGCTCACCAGATCAGGGGATGGGTTCACCCCTCCACTTT. Encoded protein: CASSPDQGMGSPLHF.